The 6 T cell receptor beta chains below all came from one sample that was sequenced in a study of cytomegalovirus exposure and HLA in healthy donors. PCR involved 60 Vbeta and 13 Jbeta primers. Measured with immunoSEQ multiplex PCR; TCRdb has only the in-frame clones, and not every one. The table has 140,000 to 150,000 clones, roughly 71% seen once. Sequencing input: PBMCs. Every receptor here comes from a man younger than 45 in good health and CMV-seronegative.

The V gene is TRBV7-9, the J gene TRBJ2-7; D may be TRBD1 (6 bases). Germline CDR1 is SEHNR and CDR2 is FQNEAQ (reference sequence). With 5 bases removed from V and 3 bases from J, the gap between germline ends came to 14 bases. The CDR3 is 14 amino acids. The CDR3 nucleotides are TGTGCCAGCAGCCCGCAGGGGAACGGCTACGAGCAGTACTTC. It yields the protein CASSPQGNGYEQYF.

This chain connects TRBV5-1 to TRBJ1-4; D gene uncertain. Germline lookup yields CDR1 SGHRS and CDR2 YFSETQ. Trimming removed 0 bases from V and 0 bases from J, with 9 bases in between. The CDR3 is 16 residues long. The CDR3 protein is CASSLDTSTTNEKLFF. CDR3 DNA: TGCGCCAGCAGCTTGGACACCTCAACAACTAATGAAAAACTGTTTTTT.

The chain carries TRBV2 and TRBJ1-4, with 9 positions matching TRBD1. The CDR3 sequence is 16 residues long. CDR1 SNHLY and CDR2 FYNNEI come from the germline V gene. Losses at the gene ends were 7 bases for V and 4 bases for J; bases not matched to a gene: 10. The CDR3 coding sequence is TGTGCCAGCATTCTGAGGGACAGGGCGCTTAATGAAAAACTGTTTTTT. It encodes CASILRDRALNEKLFF.

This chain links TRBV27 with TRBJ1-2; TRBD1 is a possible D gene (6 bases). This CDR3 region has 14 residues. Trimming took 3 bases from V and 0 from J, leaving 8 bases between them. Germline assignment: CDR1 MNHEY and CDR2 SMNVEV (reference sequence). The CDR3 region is CASSFKGANYGYTF. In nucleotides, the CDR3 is TGTGCCAGCAGTTTCAAGGGGGCTAACTATGGCTACACCTTC.

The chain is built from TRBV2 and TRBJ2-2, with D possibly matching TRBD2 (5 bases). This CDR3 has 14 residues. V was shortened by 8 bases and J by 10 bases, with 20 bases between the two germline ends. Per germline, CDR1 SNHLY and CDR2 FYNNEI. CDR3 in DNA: TGTGCCAGCTCAGAGGGCACCGTACCTGCGGAGCTGTTTTTT. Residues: CASSEGTVPAELFF. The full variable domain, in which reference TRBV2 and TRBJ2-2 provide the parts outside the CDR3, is EPEVTQTPSHQVTQMGQEVILRCVPISNHLYFYWYRQILGQKVEFLVSFYNNEISEKSEIFDDQFSVERPDGSNFTLKIRSTKLEDSAMYFCASSEGTVPAELFFGEGSRLTVL.

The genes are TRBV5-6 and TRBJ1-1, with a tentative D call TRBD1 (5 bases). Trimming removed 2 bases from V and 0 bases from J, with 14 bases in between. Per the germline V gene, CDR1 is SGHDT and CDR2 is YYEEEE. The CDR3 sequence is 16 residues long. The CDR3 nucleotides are TGTGCCAGCAGCTTCGACATGGGGGGTCTGAACACTGAAGCTTTCTTT. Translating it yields CASSFDMGGLNTEAFF. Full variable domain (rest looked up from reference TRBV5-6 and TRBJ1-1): DAGVTQSPTHLIKTRGQQVTLRCSPKSGHDTVSWYQQALGQGPQFIFQYYEEEERQRGNFPDRFSGHQFPNYSSELNVNALLLGDSALYLCASSFDMGGLNTEAFFGQGTRLTVV.